The 14 T cell receptor beta chains reported below all come from one sample, sequenced in a study of T cells in Graves' hyperthyroidism and ophthalmopathy. TCR beta CDR3 region amplification was performed from RNA transcripts. Researchers ran a first-round RT-PCR on the TCR CDR3 using the HTBI primer set. TCRdb reanalysed the multiplex PCR reads using MiXCR and keeps one entry per CDR3 protein. Of 340,000 or so distinct CDR3 sequences in the sample, roughly 21% were seen once. What was sequenced was blood. All receptors derive from a woman aged 45-65 years with Graves' hyperthyroidism.

In its sample, this clonotype was seen many times. The V gene is TRBV20-1, the J gene TRBJ2-1; the match to TRBD2 covers 7 bases. Germline V lookup: CDR1 DFQATT, CDR2 SNEGSKA (reference sequence). V was clipped by 3 bases and J by 6 bases; unmatched bases: 8. The CDR3 covers 14 residues. CDR3 in DNA: TGCAGTGCTAGTCCCGGCGGGAGTGGCAATGAGCAGTTCTTC. Translated, it gives CSASPGGSGNEQFF.

This clonotype was detected many times. The chain links TRBV7-3 to TRBJ2-1; tentatively, D is TRBD1 (6 bases). Between the trimmed V and J ends, which lost 5 bases and 5 bases, there was a span of 19 bases. The CDR3 has 16 residues. Germline lookup yields CDR1 SGHTA and CDR2 FQGTGA. The CDR3 nucleotides read TGTGCCAGCAGCGTGGGGACACGACATTTACACAATGAGCAGTTCTTC. Protein sequence: CASSVGTRHLHNEQFF.

This clonotype occurred a few times. The chain recombines TRBV9 with TRBJ2-7; D remains unclear. Germline CDR1 SGDLS, CDR2 YYNGEE. The CDR3 consists of 13 residues. Trimming cost V 3 bases and J 4 bases, with 11 bases left between them. CDR3 region: CASSAGSGYEQYF. The CDR3 nucleotides read TGTGCCAGCAGCGCTGGAAGTGGTTACGAGCAGTACTTC.

The genes are TRBV20-1 and TRBJ2-7, with 10 bases matching TRBD2. V trimming: 4 bases; J trimming: 3 bases; junction bases outside the gene matches: 6. The CDR3 spans 14 residues. Germline V CDR1 and CDR2: DFQATT, SNEGSKA (reference sequence). The CDR3 coding sequence is TGCAGTGCTACGGCCGGGACTAGCGTCTACGAGCAGTACTTC. Amino acid sequence: CSATAGTSVYEQYF.

This chain connects TRBV28 to TRBJ2-1; the D is unclear. This CDR3 is 13 amino acids long. CDR1 and CDR2 (germline): MDHEN, SYDVKM. V lost 5 bases and J 3 bases, leaving 8 bases between the germline ends. The DNA for the CDR3 is TGTGCCAGCAGTCCCCGACTCTACAATGAGCAGTTCTTC. This translates into CASSPRLYNEQFF. Complete variable domain (other parts from reference TRBV28 and TRBJ2-1): DVKVTQSSRYLVKRTGEKVFLECVQDMDHENMFWYRQDPGLGLRLIYFSYDVKMKEKGDIPEGYSVSREKKERFSLILESASTNQTSMYLCASSPRLYNEQFFGPGTRLTVL.

This clonotype was counted a few times. V gene TRBV6-1 combines with J gene TRBJ1-1; D is uncertain. The ends were cut back, 7 bases at V and 3 bases at J, with 9 bases in the middle. The CDR3 consists of 12 residues. Germline V CDR1 and CDR2: MNHNS, SASEGT. CDR3 sequence reads: CASKVRDTEAFF. The CDR3 DNA reads as TGTGCCAGCAAAGTTAGGGACACTGAAGCTTTCTTT.

V is TRBV12-3 or TRBV12-4 and J is TRBJ1-5; tentatively, D is TRBD1 (6 bases). This CDR3 is 15 amino acids long. Trimming removed 6 bases at V and 0 bases at J, with 12 bases between. CDR3 DNA: TGTGCCAGCAGCCTTGACAGGATTAGCAATCAGCCCCAGCATTTT. It translates to CASSLDRISNQPQHF.

This clonotype was counted many times. J is TRBJ2-1 and V is TRBV24-1; D is uncertain. Trimming took off 3 bases at V and 6 bases at J, with 14 bases between the two ends. The CDR3 is 15 amino acids. Germline lookup yields CDR1 KGHDR and CDR2 SFDVKD. CDR3 in DNA: TGTGCCACCAGTGATCAGGCAGCCAAGGGCAATGAGCAGTTCTTC. It yields the protein CATSDQAAKGNEQFF.

The chain links TRBV10-1 to TRBJ2-3; 9 nucleotides line up with TRBD2. The V and J ends lost 2 bases and 4 bases, in that order; junction bases with no gene match: 4. Germline CDR1 WNHNN, CDR2 SYGVQD (reference sequence). This CDR3 comprises 15 residues. The chain's CDR3 is CASSEGGRAADTQYF. CDR3 sequence (DNA): TGCGCCAGCAGTGAGGGCGGGAGGGCCGCAGATACGCAGTATTTT.

This clonotype was found many times. The genes are TRBV20-1 and TRBJ1-5, with D unresolved. V lost 0 bases, J lost 6 bases, and 12 bases lay in between. The CDR3 contains 14 residues. Per germline, CDR1 DFQATT and CDR2 SNEGSKA (reference sequence). The CDR3, as DNA: TGCAGTGCTAGAGATTCGGGCGCCGGTCAGCCCCAGCATTTT. Translating it yields CSARDSGAGQPQHF.

V is TRBV7-3 and J is TRBJ2-2, with D perhaps matching TRBD2 (5 bases). Germline V gene data show CDR1 as SGHTA and CDR2 as FQGTGA. V gave up 4 bases and J gave up 6 bases, with 21 bases separating them. CDR3 length equals 17 residues. The CDR3 region is CASSSLGLPTAPGELFF. The CDR3 DNA sequence: TGTGCCAGCAGCTCACTAGGACTTCCCACAGCACCCGGGGAGCTGTTTTTT.

Many counts were recorded for this clonotype. The V and J genes are TRBV28 and TRBJ2-1, with 9 bases fitting TRBD2. Per germline, CDR1 MDHEN and CDR2 SYDVKM. This CDR3 is 16 amino acids long. The trim removed 8 bases at V and 4 bases at J, leaving 12 bases unmatched. The CDR3 DNA reads TGTGCCAGCCCCCCGGAACTAGCGGGCGGATACAATGAGCAGTTCTTC. Encoded protein: CASPPELAGGYNEQFF. Full variable domain (rest looked up from reference TRBV28 and TRBJ2-1): DVKVTQSSRYLVKRTGEKVFLECVQDMDHENMFWYRQDPGLGLRLIYFSYDVKMKEKGDIPEGYSVSREKKERFSLILESASTNQTSMYLCASPPELAGGYNEQFFGPGTRLTVL.

This clonotype appeared many times. V and J are TRBV5-1 and TRBJ1-1; 7 bases align to TRBD1. V was pared by 5 bases and J by 6 bases, with 13 bases of the junction left unmatched. Germline CDR1 and CDR2: SGHRS and YFSETQ. The CDR3 has 15 residues. Here the CDR3 DNA reads TGCGCCAGCAGGAGTCTGACAGGGTTGGGGCCTGAAGCTTTCTTT. Translating gives CASRSLTGLGPEAFF.

This clonotype was seen only a few times. The J gene is TRBJ2-5, the V gene TRBV7-9, with a weak D call TRBD1 (5 bases). The CDR3 totals 14 residues. CDR1 SEHNR and CDR2 FQNEAQ come from the germline V gene (reference sequence). Trimming removed 2 bases from V and 5 bases from J, with 12 bases in between. The CDR3 DNA follows: TGTGCCAGCAGCTTATCAGGCAGGGTGGAGACCCAGTACTTC. This gives the protein CASSLSGRVETQYF. The whole variable domain, filled in from reference TRBV7-9 and TRBJ2-5, reads DTGVSQNPRHKITKRGQNVTFRCDPISEHNRLYWYRQTLGQGPEFLTYFQNEAQLEKSRLLSDRFSAERPKGSFSTLEIQRTEQGDSAMYLCASSLSGRVETQYFGPGTRLLVL.